Listed below are T cell receptor beta chains from one sample, sequenced in a study of blood T cell repertoires in COVID-19. This table comes from immunoSEQ multiplex PCR, and its TCRdb copy is limited to in-frame clones, with some not included. The table lists over 200,000 clones, just over 85% of them singletons, with 5% to 6.5% in the top ten. The material sequenced was peripheral blood. The receptors were sampled from an elderly man with acute or convalescent COVID-19. Both conserved end residues are part of each CDR3. A D gene is named only where the DNA matches it firmly. Clone size is not always given. Where it is, it says once, few, many or a class for expanded clones.

V	length	size	J	D	CDR3	DNA
TRBV11-2	15	NA	TRBJ2-7	NA	CASSRGGGQGFGQYF	TGTGCCAGCAGCCGCGGGGGGGGACAGGGGTTTGGGCAGTACTTC
TRBV7-9	17	NA	TRBJ2-3	NA	CASSGHSRDWPRDTQYF	TGTGCCAGCAGCGGCCATTCTCGGGACTGGCCGAGAGATACGCAGTATTTT
TRBV7-9	16	NA	TRBJ2-2	TRBD2	CASSFSGLAGAGELFF	TGTGCCAGCAGCTTTTCTGGACTAGCGGGAGCCGGGGAGCTGTTTTTT
TRBV12-5	15	NA	TRBJ1-2	NA	CASGLDGTALRGYTF	TGTGCTAGTGGTTTGGATGGGACTGCACTACGCGGCTACACCTTC
TRBV27	14	NA	TRBJ2-1	TRBD1	CASRTPGQGPEQFF	TGTGCCAGCAGGACTCCCGGACAGGGTCCTGAGCAGTTCTTC
TRBV4-2	16	NA	TRBJ2-1	TRBD2	CASSLQTSGAYNEQFF	TGTGCCAGCAGCCTGCAGACTAGCGGGGCCTACAATGAGCAGTTCTTC
TRBV20-1	16	NA	TRBJ2-1	TRBD2	CSASRGLAGAYNEQFF	TGCAGTGCTAGTCGGGGACTAGCGGGGGCGTACAATGAGCAGTTCTTC
TRBV27	17	once	TRBJ1-2	TRBD1	CASSLTGADFPANGYTF	TGTGCCAGCAGTTTAACAGGGGCTGATTTTCCGGCGAATGGCTACACCTTC
TRBV3-1/TRBV3-2	15	NA	TRBJ1-4	NA	CASSQGATTNEKLFF	TGTGCCAGCAGCCAAGGGGCGACAACTAATGAAAAACTGTTTTTT
TRBV18	16	NA	TRBJ1-1	TRBD1	CASSPTLQGAGTEAFF	TGTGCCAGCTCACCGACACTACAGGGGGCAGGGACTGAAGCTTTCTTT
TRBV5-4	16	NA	TRBJ1-2	TRBD1	CASSAAYRGGNYGYTF	TGTGCCAGCAGCGCAGCATACAGGGGCGGAAACTATGGCTACACCTTC
TRBV21-1	17	NA	TRBJ1-2	NA	CASSKALRTGGSRSYTF	TGTGCCAGCAGCAAAGCATTACGGACAGGGGGGAGTAGGAGCTACACCTTC
TRBV5-5	14	NA	TRBJ1-1	NA	CASSRGAENTEAFF	TGTGCCAGCAGCCGGGGGGCAGAGAACACTGAAGCTTTCTTT
TRBV9	15	NA	TRBJ2-1	TRBD2	CASRAGLAGANEQFF	TGTGCCAGCAGGGCTGGACTAGCGGGAGCCAATGAGCAGTTCTTC
TRBV2	14	NA	TRBJ2-2	NA	CASTFGARDGELFF	TGTGCCAGCACGTTTGGAGCGAGAGACGGGGAGCTGTTTTTT
TRBV12-3/TRBV12-4	12	NA	TRBJ1-4	NA	CASRPTGQKLFF	TGTGCCAGCAGACCGACAGGTCAGAAACTGTTTTTT
TRBV5-8	16	NA	TRBJ1-2	TRBD1	CASSGAGTATNYGYTF	TGTGCCAGCAGCGGCGCCGGGACAGCAACCAACTATGGCTACACCTTC
TRBV6-2/TRBV6-3	13	NA	TRBJ1-1	NA	CASSYQGFTEAFF	TGTGCCAGCAGTTATCAGGGGTTCACTGAAGCTTTCTTT
TRBV6-5	15	NA	TRBJ2-6	TRBD1	CASRAGGSGANVLTF	TGTGCCAGCAGGGCAGGGGGATCTGGGGCCAACGTCCTGACTTTC
TRBV30	15	few	TRBJ1-5	TRBD1	CAWSVGDRGNQPQHF	TGTGCCTGGAGTGTTGGGGACAGGGGCAATCAGCCCCAGCATTTT
TRBV27	20	NA	TRBJ2-1	TRBD1	CASSPGDRGLGGGSYNEQFF	TGTGCCAGCAGTCCGGGGGACAGGGGGCTGGGAGGAGGGTCCTACAATGAGCAGTTCTTC
TRBV6-5	13	NA	TRBJ1-6	TRBD1	CATGRGHDSPLHF	TGTGCCACAGGCAGGGGGCATGATTCACCCCTCCACTTT
TRBV29-1	12	few	TRBJ2-3	TRBD1	CSVSGGQVSQYF	TGCAGCGTGTCCGGAGGACAGGTCTCACAGTATTTT
TRBV25-1	14	NA	TRBJ2-5	TRBD2	CASSGTSGTGTQYF	TGTGCCAGCAGTGGCACTAGCGGAACGGGGACCCAGTACTTC
TRBV19	15	NA	TRBJ2-1	TRBD2	CASSTQREGSNEQFF	TGTGCCAGTAGTACCCAGCGGGAGGGGTCCAATGAGCAGTTCTTC
TRBV3-1/TRBV3-2	12	few	TRBJ1-1	NA	CASRDMNTEAFF	TGTGCCAGCAGGGACATGAACACTGAAGCTTTCTTT
TRBV14	15	NA	TRBJ1-1	NA	CASSPWDTKNTEAFF	TGTGCCAGCAGCCCTTGGGACACGAAGAACACTGAAGCTTTCTTT
TRBV5-5	16	NA	TRBJ2-1	NA	CASSLQGGSSYNEQFF	TGTGCCAGCAGCCTGCAGGGGGGAAGTTCCTACAATGAGCAGTTCTTC
TRBV12-3/TRBV12-4	13	NA	TRBJ1-2	TRBD1	CASSTQGAYGYTF	TGTGCCAGCAGCACCCAGGGGGCTTATGGCTACACCTTC
TRBV18	14	NA	TRBJ1-2	TRBD1	CASSPPRDSYGYTF	TGTGCCAGCTCACCACCGCGGGACAGCTATGGCTACACCTTC
TRBV30	13	once	TRBJ1-2	NA	CAWSPWAFGGYTF	TGTGCCTGGAGTCCCTGGGCTTTCGGTGGCTACACCTTC
TRBV7-9	15	NA	TRBJ2-7	NA	CASSSAQGKAYEQYF	TGTGCCAGCAGCTCGGCACAGGGAAAGGCGTACGAGCAGTACTTC
TRBV28	13	NA	TRBJ1-1	NA	CASSRSQSAEAFF	TGTGCCAGCAGTCGCAGCCAAAGCGCTGAAGCTTTCTTT
TRBV3-1/TRBV3-2	16	NA	TRBJ2-5	TRBD1	CASSHTTRGLGETQYF	TGTGCCAGCAGCCATACCACCAGGGGGCTGGGAGAGACCCAGTACTTC
TRBV28	13	NA	TRBJ2-5	NA	CASRAAGGETQYF	TGTGCCAGCAGGGCGGCCGGAGGAGAGACCCAGTACTTC
TRBV15	15	once	TRBJ2-3	TRBD2	CATSRDRGGTDTQYF	TGTGCCACCAGCAGAGATCGGGGGGGTACAGATACGCAGTATTTT
TRBV24-1	17	NA	TRBJ2-1	TRBD2	CATSDPTGTSGIYEQFF	TGTGCCACCAGTGATCCCACCGGGACTAGCGGTATCTATGAGCAGTTCTTC
TRBV18	14	NA	TRBJ2-6	NA	CASSPNGPANVLTF	TGTGCCAGCTCACCTAACGGTCCGGCCAACGTCCTGACTTTC
TRBV7-2	14	NA	TRBJ2-5	NA	CASSLAGGGETQYF	TGTGCCAGCAGCTTAGCGGGAGGAGGAGAGACCCAGTACTTC
TRBV19	16	NA	TRBJ2-2	NA	CASSIGQGKNTGELFF	TGTGCCAGTAGTATCGGCCAGGGTAAGAACACCGGGGAGCTGTTTTTT
TRBV6-8	13	NA	TRBJ1-3	NA	CASRHSSGNTIYF	TGTGCCAGCAGGCACAGTTCTGGAAACACCATATATTTT
TRBV11-3	13	NA	TRBJ1-1	NA	CASSLEVGAEAFF	TGTGCCAGCAGCTTAGAAGTGGGCGCTGAAGCTTTCTTT
TRBV6-5	15	NA	TRBJ1-2	NA	CASSRTPGTSYGYTF	TGTGCCAGCAGCCGAACTCCTGGGACATCCTATGGCTACACCTTC
TRBV9	14	few	TRBJ2-4	TRBD1	CASSDDRGERIQYF	TGTGCCAGCAGCGACGACAGGGGAGAACGCATTCAGTACTTC
TRBV11-3	20	NA	TRBJ1-3	NA	CASSLDPLPGHPYSGNTIYF	TGTGCCAGCAGCTTAGATCCCCTCCCGGGACACCCTTACTCTGGAAACACCATATATTTT
TRBV19	16	NA	TRBJ2-2	NA	CASTETTRGNTGELFF	TGTGCCAGTACCGAGACCACTAGAGGGAACACCGGGGAGCTGTTTTTT
TRBV29-1	13	NA	TRBJ1-1	TRBD1	CSVADRENTEAFF	TGCAGCGTTGCGGACAGGGAAAACACTGAAGCTTTCTTT
TRBV19	16	NA	TRBJ2-5	TRBD1	CASSSGTDRVAETQYF	TGTGCCAGTAGTAGCGGTACGGACAGGGTAGCGGAGACCCAGTACTTC
TRBV28	18	NA	TRBJ2-1	TRBD1	CASSFRDRGQSSYNEQFF	TGTGCCAGCAGTTTCCGGGACAGGGGGCAAAGCTCCTACAATGAGCAGTTCTTC
TRBV30	14	NA	TRBJ1-5	TRBD1	CAWRGPGGNQPQHF	TGTGCCTGGAGGGGGCCAGGGGGTAATCAGCCCCAGCATTTT
TRBV19	15	NA	TRBJ2-2	TRBD1	CASSMWQGDTGELFF	TGTGCCAGTAGTATGTGGCAGGGGGACACCGGGGAGCTGTTTTTT
TRBV5-1	13	few	TRBJ1-1	NA	CASSLVDSYDSFF	TGCGCCAGCAGCTTGGTTGACAGTTACGATTCTTTCTTT
TRBV7-2	16	NA	TRBJ1-3	TRBD1	CASSWDSTGSGNTIYF	TGTGCCAGCAGCTGGGACAGCACCGGCTCTGGAAACACCATATATTTT
TRBV12-3/TRBV12-4	10	NA	TRBJ1-3	NA	CASRGGPIYF	TGTGCCAGCAGAGGAGGCCCCATATATTTT
TRBV11-3	15	NA	TRBJ2-1	TRBD2	CASSSNWREGNEQFF	TGTGCCAGCAGTTCGAACTGGCGGGAGGGCAATGAGCAGTTCTTC